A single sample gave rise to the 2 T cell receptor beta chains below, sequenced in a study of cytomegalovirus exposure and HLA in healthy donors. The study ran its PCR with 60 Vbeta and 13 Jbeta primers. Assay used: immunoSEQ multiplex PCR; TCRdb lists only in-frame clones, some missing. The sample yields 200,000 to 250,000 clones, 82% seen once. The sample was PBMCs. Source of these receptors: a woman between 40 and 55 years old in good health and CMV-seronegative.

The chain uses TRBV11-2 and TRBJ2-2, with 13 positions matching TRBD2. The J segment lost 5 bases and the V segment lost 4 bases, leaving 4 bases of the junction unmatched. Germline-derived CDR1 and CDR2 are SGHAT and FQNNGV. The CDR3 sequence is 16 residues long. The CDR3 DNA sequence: TGTGCCAGCAGCTCTGGGACTAGCGGGGTTACCGGGGAGCTGTTTTTT. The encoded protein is CASSSGTSGVTGELFF.

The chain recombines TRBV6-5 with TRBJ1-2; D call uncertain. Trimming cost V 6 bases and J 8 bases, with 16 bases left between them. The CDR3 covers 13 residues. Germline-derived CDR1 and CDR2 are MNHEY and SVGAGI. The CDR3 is CASSEVSGRGYTF. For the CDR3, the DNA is TGTGCCAGCAGCGAGGTCTCGGGAAGGGGCTACACCTTC.